The text below deals with one T cell receptor beta chain. Its antigen remains unidentified. TCRdb recomputed calls from the 5' RACE reads with MiXCR, one row per CDR3 protein. Of about 440,000 distinct CDR3 sequences in the sample, about a sixth were seen once. The record originates from a study of CD8 T cells in ankylosing spondylitis. With 5 bases removed from V and 2 bases from J, the gap between germline ends came to 16 bases. Germline loops: CDR1 SGHAT, CDR2 FQNNGV. The CDR3 contains 15 residues. Notes on the study in general: Earlier literature documents some of the motif variants in reactive arthritis synovial fluid and blood. A TCR beta motif of fewer than ten highly homologous variants appeared characteristic of ankylosing spondylitis blood.

The sequence derives from a male donor with ankylosing spondylitis. Specimen: blood, either unsorted or a sorted T cell fraction (not recorded which). V and J are TRBV11-2 and TRBJ2-7; D tentatively reads TRBD1 or TRBD2 (5 bases each). CDR3 DNA sequence: TGTGCCAGCAGCCCCCGCTGGGACGGAACCTACGAGCAGTACTTC. It specifies CASSPRWDGTYEQYF.